This T cell receptor (beta chain) was retrieved from a study of OX40 agonist ivuxolimab in advanced cancers. On the study more broadly: Therapy given before enrollment (anti-PD-1, anti-PD-L1 or anti-CTLA-4) was allowed, and over 35% had some.

Generated by immunoSEQ multiplex PCR, the TCRdb table keeps only in-frame clones and is missing some. The repertoire holds roughly 59,000 clones, with roughly 84% as singletons. The germline V and J ends were trimmed by 8 bases and 1 base, with 9 bases remaining between them. Germline V CDR1 and CDR2: MNHNS, SASEGT. CDR3 length: 13 residues. This sequence originates from an adult with an advanced solid tumor such as melanoma, head and neck, liver or kidney cancer. The sample was CD4+ or CD8+ T cells sorted from blood, taken in a trial of the OX40 agonist ivuxolimab. The J gene is TRBJ1-5, the V gene TRBV6-1; a possible D gene is TRBD1 (6 bases). DNA for the CDR3: TGTGCCAGCCGGACAGCCAGCAATCAGCCCCAGCATTTT. This translates into CASRTASNQPQHF.